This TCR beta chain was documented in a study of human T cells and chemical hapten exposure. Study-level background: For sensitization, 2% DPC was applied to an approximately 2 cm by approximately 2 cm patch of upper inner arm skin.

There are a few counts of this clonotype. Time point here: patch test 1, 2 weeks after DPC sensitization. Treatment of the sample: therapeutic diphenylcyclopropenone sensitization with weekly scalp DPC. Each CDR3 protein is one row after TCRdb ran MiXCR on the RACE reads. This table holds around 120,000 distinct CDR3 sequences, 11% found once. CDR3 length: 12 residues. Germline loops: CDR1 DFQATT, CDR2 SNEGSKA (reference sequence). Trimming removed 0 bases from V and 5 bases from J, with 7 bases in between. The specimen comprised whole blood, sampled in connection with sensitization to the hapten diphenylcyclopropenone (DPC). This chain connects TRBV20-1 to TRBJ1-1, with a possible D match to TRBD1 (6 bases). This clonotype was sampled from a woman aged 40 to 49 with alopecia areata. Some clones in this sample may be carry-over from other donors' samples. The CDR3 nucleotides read TGCAGTGCTAGAGAGGGGGCTACTGAAGCTTTCTTT. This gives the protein CSAREGATEAFF.